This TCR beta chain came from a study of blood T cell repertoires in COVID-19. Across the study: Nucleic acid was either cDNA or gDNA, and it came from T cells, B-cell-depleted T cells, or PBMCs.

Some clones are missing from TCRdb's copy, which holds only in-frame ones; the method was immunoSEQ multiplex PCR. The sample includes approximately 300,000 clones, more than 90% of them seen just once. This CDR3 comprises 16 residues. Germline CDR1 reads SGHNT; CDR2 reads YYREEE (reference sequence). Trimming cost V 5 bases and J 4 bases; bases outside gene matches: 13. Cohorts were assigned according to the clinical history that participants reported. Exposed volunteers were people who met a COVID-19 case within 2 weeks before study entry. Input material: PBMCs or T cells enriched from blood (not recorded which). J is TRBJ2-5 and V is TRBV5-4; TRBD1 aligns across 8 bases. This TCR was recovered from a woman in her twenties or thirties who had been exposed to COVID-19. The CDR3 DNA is TGTGCCAGCAGAATGGTCCCGCAGGGGGCAGGAGAGACCCAGTACTTC. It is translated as CASRMVPQGAGETQYF.